This section outlines one TCR beta chain sequence together with its context. The antigen is undetermined. The data were taken from a study of Graves' ophthalmopathy and Graves' hyperthyroidism. Study overall: Peripheral blood sampling preceded any treatment and occurred at initial diagnosis. Study-wide points: The majority of expanded thyroid clonotypes above 0.001 frequency also occurred in blood.

CDR1 and CDR2 from the germline V gene are DFQATT and SNEGSKA (reference sequence). V lost 3 bases and J lost 0, with 9 bases in between. The length of the CDR3 is 14 residues. The authors amplified TCR beta CDR3 regions, and they did so from RNA transcripts for repertoire sequencing. Amplification began with first-round RT-PCR using HTBI primers, then second-round multiplex PCR was performed. TCRdb reprocessed the multiplex PCR reads with MiXCR, giving one entry per CDR3 protein. The repertoire holds about 15,000 distinct CDR3 sequences, with approximately 53% as singletons. Specimen: peripheral blood. The clonotype was recovered from a woman younger than 45 with Graves' ophthalmopathy. The chain joins TRBV20-1 to TRBJ2-1; D gene ambiguous. CDR3: CSASISSSYNEQFF. DNA for the CDR3: TGCAGTGCTAGTATATCAAGCTCCTACAATGAGCAGTTCTTC.